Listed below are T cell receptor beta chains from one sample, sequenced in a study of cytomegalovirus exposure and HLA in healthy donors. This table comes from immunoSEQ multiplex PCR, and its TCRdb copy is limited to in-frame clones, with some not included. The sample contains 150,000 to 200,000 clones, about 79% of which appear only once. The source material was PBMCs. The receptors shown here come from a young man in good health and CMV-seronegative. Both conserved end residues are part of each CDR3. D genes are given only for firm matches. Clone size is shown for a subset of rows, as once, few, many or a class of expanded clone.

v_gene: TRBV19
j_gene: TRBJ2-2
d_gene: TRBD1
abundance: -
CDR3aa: CASSIRGTGELFF
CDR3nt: TGTGCCAGTAGTATCAGGGGGACCGGGGAGCTGTTTTTT

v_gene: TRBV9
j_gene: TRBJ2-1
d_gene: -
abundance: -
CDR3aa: CASSVTLGTFNEQFF
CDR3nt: TGTGCCAGCAGCGTAACCCTCGGGACTTTCAATGAGCAGTTCTTC

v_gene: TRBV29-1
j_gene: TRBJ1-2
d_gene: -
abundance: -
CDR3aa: CSDRDWTFGGYTF
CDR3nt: TGCAGCGATCGGGACTGGACGTTTGGTGGCTACACCTTC

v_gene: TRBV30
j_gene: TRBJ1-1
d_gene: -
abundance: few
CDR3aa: CAWSPTVNTEAFF
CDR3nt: TGTGCCTGGAGCCCAACGGTGAACACTGAAGCTTTCTTT

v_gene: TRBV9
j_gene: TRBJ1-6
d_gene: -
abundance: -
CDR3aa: CASSAGIGPSPLHF
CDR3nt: TGTGCCAGCAGCGCCGGTATTGGGCCCTCACCCCTCCACTTT

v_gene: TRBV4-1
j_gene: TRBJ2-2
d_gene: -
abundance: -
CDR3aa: CASSQEFDSANTGELFF
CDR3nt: TGCGCCAGCAGCCAAGAGTTCGATAGCGCGAACACCGGGGAGCTGTTTTTT

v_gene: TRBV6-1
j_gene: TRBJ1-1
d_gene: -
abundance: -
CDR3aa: CASSGTANTEAFF
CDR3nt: TGTGCCAGCAGTGGGACTGCGAACACTGAAGCCTTCTTT

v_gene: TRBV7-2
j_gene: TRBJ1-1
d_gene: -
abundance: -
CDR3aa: CASSSGVSLNTEAFF
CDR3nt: TGTGCCAGCAGCTCAGGGGTCTCACTTAACACTGAAGCTTTCTTT

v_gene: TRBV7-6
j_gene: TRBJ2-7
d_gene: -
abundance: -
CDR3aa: CASSSRGEQYF
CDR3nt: TGTGCCAGCAGCTCCAGAGGGGAGCAGTACTTC

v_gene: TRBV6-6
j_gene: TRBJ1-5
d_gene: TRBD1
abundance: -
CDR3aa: CASSYSTGRQPQHF
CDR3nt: TGTGCCAGCAGTTACTCGACAGGGCGTCAGCCCCAGCATTTT

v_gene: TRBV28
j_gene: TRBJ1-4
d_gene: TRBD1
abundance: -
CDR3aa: CASRIWTGKNEKLFF
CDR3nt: TGTGCCAGCAGAATCTGGACAGGCAAAAATGAAAAACTGTTTTTT

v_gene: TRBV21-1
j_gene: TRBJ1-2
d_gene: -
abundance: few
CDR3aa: CASSRGSYGYTF
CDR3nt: TGTGCCAGCAGCAGGGGCAGCTATGGCTACACCTTC

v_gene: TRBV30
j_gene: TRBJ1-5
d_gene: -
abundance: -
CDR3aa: CAWGRQVNQPQHF
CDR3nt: TGTGCCTGGGGGAGGCAGGTCAATCAGCCCCAGCATTTT

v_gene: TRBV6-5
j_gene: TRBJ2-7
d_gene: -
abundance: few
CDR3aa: CASSEVGEKQYF
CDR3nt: TGTGCCAGCAGTGAAGTTGGGGAGAAGCAGTACTTC

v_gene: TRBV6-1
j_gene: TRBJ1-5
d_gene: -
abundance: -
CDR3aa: CASSGGGFAGQPQHF
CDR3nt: TGTGCCAGCAGTGGGGGGGGCTTTGCTGGTCAGCCCCAGCATTTT

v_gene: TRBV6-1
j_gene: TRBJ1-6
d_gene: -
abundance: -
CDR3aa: CASSTQGNSPLHF
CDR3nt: TGTGCCAGCAGTACCCAGGGGAATTCACCCCTCCACTTT

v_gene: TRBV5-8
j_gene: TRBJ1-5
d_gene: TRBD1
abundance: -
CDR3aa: CASSIGQGYQPQHF
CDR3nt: TGTGCCAGCAGCATCGGACAGGGCTATCAGCCCCAGCATTTT

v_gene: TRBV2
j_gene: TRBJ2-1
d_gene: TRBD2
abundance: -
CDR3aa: CASSPERGVSYNEQFF
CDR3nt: TGTGCCAGCAGTCCAGAGCGGGGCGTCTCCTACAATGAGCAGTTCTTC

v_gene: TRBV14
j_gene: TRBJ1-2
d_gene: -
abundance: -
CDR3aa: CASSRRTRPDYGYTF
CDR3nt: TGTGCCAGCAGCCGACGGACTCGTCCAGACTATGGCTACACCTTC

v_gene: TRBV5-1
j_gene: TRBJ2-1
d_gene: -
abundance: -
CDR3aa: CASRDFPYNEQFF
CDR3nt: TGCGCCAGCAGGGACTTTCCCTACAATGAGCAGTTCTTC

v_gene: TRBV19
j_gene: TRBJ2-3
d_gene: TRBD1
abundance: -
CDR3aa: CASSTTRGTGLEDTQYF
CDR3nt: TGTGCCAGTAGCACCACGAGAGGGACAGGGTTGGAAGATACGCAGTATTTT

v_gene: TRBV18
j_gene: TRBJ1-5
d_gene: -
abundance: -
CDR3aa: CASSPRQGGQPQHF
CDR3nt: TGTGCCAGCTCACCAAGGCAGGGAGGTCAGCCCCAGCATTTT

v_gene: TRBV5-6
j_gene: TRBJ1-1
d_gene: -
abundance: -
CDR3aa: CASSLMSGAGTEAFF
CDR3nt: TGTGCCAGCAGCTTGATGTCGGGAGCTGGCACTGAAGCTTTCTTT

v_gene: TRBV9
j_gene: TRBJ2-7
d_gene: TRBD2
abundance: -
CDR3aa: CASSVDSGEMEQYF
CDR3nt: TGTGCCAGCAGCGTAGATAGCGGGGAGATGGAGCAGTACTTC